The rows below give T cell receptor beta chains drawn from one sample of a study of CD8 T cells in Susac syndrome. MiXCR, applied by TCRdb to the immunoSEQ multiplex PCR reads, yields one record per CDR3 protein. The data hold around 95,000 distinct CDR3 sequences, with about 95% observed a single time. Sequences were obtained from CD8+ T cells from PBMCs. Receptors were obtained from a human donor with Susac syndrome. Both conserved end residues are part of each CDR3. The D gene is left open where the match is weak.

CDR3 protein: CSGRDRSYNEQFF
CDR3 DNA: TGCAGCGGACGGGACAGGTCTTACAATGAGCAGTTCTTC
D gene: TRBD1
J gene: TRBJ2-1
V gene: TRBV29-1

CDR3 protein: CASSDGRTDTQYF
CDR3 DNA: TGTGCCAGCAGCGACGGCCGCACAGATACGCAGTATTTT
D gene: .
J gene: TRBJ2-3
V gene: TRBV11-2

CDR3 protein: CSARDRRVNTGELFF
CDR3 DNA: TGCAGTGCTAGAGACCGGCGGGTGAACACCGGGGAGCTGTTTTTT
D gene: .
J gene: TRBJ2-2
V gene: TRBV20-1

CDR3 protein: CASSLHQGAGYEQYF
CDR3 DNA: TGTGCCAGCAGCTTACATCAGGGGGCGGGCTACGAGCAGTACTTC
D gene: TRBD1
J gene: TRBJ2-7
V gene: TRBV7-3

CDR3 protein: CASSLQATGGGSPLHF
CDR3 DNA: TGTGCCAGCAGTTTACAGGCGACAGGGGGCGGTTCACCCCTCCACTTT
D gene: TRBD1
J gene: TRBJ1-6
V gene: TRBV27

CDR3 protein: CASSPLSGTGPGEQYF
CDR3 DNA: TGTGCCAGCAGCCCACTCTCCGGGACAGGGCCCGGGGAGCAGTACTTC
D gene: TRBD1
J gene: TRBJ2-7
V gene: TRBV7-6

CDR3 protein: CASSQGFGESDTQYF
CDR3 DNA: TGTGCCAGCAGCCAGGGTTTTGGGGAGTCAGATACGCAGTATTTT
D gene: .
J gene: TRBJ2-3
V gene: TRBV4-2

CDR3 protein: CASSKDRPNEQFF
CDR3 DNA: TGTGCCAGCAGCAAGGACAGACCCAATGAGCAGTTCTTC
D gene: .
J gene: TRBJ2-1
V gene: TRBV5-4

CDR3 protein: CSARDLEANYEQYF
CDR3 DNA: TGCAGTGCTAGAGATCTAGAGGCGAACTACGAGCAGTACTTC
D gene: .
J gene: TRBJ2-7
V gene: TRBV20-1

CDR3 protein: CASTPSWGVETQYF
CDR3 DNA: TGTGCCAGTACCCCCAGTTGGGGAGTGGAGACCCAGTACTTC
D gene: .
J gene: TRBJ2-5
V gene: TRBV19

CDR3 protein: CSVEGESFYGYTF
CDR3 DNA: TGCAGCGTCGAGGGGGAGTCTTTCTATGGCTACACCTTC
D gene: .
J gene: TRBJ1-2
V gene: TRBV29-1